One sample yielded the 29 T cell receptor beta chains listed below, sequenced in a study of shared clonotypes between healthy human individuals (dated by TCRdb to the early 2020s). Library prep was done by the immunoSEQ multiplex PCR assay. TCRdb holds this immuneACCESS table with in-frame rearrangements only. Some clones are missing; in checked studies, unresolved V genes explain under half, and the rest has no known cause. The sample table contains about 2.4 million clones; only one count was recorded for 93% of them. The ten largest clones add up to 0.36% of the sample. What was sequenced was naive CD4+ T cells from PBMCs. The cell subset or site label, read with the paper, signifies: CD45RA+ positively selected. These receptors originate from a young man in good health. Some clones in this sample may be carry-over from other donors' samples.

This clone was found a few times. The chain uses TRBV18 and TRBJ2-2; D is possibly TRBD2 (6 bases). The V end was cut by 3 bases, the J end by 4 bases, with 12 bases between. The germline gives CDR1 KGHSH, CDR2 LQKENI. The CDR3 runs to 15 residues. Here the CDR3 DNA reads TGTGCCAGCTCACCCGCCGTGGGGGGCACCGGGGAGCTGTTTTTT. The encoded protein is CASSPAVGGTGELFF.

This chain uses TRBV7-2 with TRBJ2-3, with D possibly called TRBD1 or TRBD2 (6 bases each). From germline, CDR1 is SGHTA and CDR2 FQGNSA. CDR3 length: 16 residues. Trimming took off 6 bases at V and 6 bases at J, with 22 bases between the two ends. CDR3 loop: CASRPWGAFTTDTQYF. The DNA for the CDR3 is TGTGCCAGCAGACCTTGGGGGGCCTTTACAACGGATACGCAGTATTTT.

The gene calls are TRBV7-8 and TRBJ2-7; D perhaps matches TRBD2 (6 bases). The CDR3 contains 16 residues. Germline CDR1 is SGHVS and CDR2 is FQNEAQ. With 5 bases removed from V and 5 bases from J, the gap between germline ends came to 22 bases. The CDR3, as DNA: TGTGCCAGCAGCCCCCCCGGAGGGCCCCCAGGCCACGAGCAGTACTTC. Translation gives CASSPPGGPPGHEQYF.

The chain carries TRBV2 and TRBJ1-1; unclear D gene. Per germline, CDR1 SNHLY and CDR2 FYNNEI. The CDR3 extends over 13 amino acids. V was shortened by 8 bases and J by 0 bases, with 10 bases between the two germline ends. This chain's CDR3 is CASHTAMNTEAFF. The CDR3 region has the DNA TGTGCCAGCCACACAGCTATGAACACTGAAGCTTTCTTT.

To note about this clone: Different DNA sequences within this sample yield the same CDR3. V and J are TRBV7-3 and TRBJ1-1; 8 nucleotides line up with TRBD1. J gave up 5 bases and V 2 bases, and 1 base lay outside the gene matches. The CDR3 is 13 residues long. CDR1 and CDR2 (germline): SGHTA, FQGTGA. The DNA for the CDR3 is TGTGCCAGCAGCTTATACAGGGGGACTGAAGCTTTCTTT. It translates to CASSLYRGTEAFF.

The count of this clone is one. This chain uses TRBV7-9 with TRBJ2-7, with D unresolved. The CDR3 has 13 amino acids. Germline assignment: CDR1 SEHNR and CDR2 FQNEAQ (reference sequence). V was clipped by 1 base and J by 6 bases, with 10 bases between them. Written as DNA, the CDR3 is TGTGCCAGCAGCTTAGTTGACGCACGCGAGCAGTACTTC. Its translation: CASSLVDAREQYF. Full variable domain (rest looked up from reference TRBV7-9 and TRBJ2-7): DTGVSQNPRHKITKRGQNVTFRCDPISEHNRLYWYRQTLGQGPEFLTYFQNEAQLEKSRLLSDRFSAERPKGSFSTLEIQRTEQGDSAMYLCASSLVDAREQYFGPGTRLTVT.

The chain combines TRBV18 with TRBJ2-6, with D uncertain. The V and J ends lost 8 bases and 1 base respectively, with 9 bases between them. Germline loops: CDR1 KGHSH, CDR2 LQKENI. The CDR3 extends over 14 amino acids. CDR3 sequence: CASTLGSGANVLTF. The CDR3 DNA is TGTGCCAGCACCTTAGGATCTGGGGCCAACGTCCTGACTTTC.

The chain recombines TRBV10-3 with TRBJ1-2; 8 bases map to TRBD1. After removal of 5 bases from V and 1 base from J, the junction contained 3 bases not matched to a gene. CDR1 and CDR2 (germline): ENHRY, SYGVKD. The CDR3 spans 14 residues. The CDR3 DNA follows: TGTGCCATCAGTAGGACAGGGAGTAACTATGGCTACACCTTC. It yields the protein CAISRTGSNYGYTF.

CDR3 amino acids: CASSLRDRVRANYGYTF. The CDR3 nucleotides are TGTGCCAGTAGCCTCCGAGACAGGGTGAGAGCTAACTATGGCTACACCTTC. The rearrangement uses TRBV19 and TRBJ1-2, with TRBD1 matching 7 bases. CDR3 length: 17 residues. The V segment lost 6 bases and the J segment 0 bases; nucleotides outside the gene matches: 13. Germline V gives CDR1 LNHDA, CDR2 SQIVND (reference sequence).

The chain carries TRBV4-3 and TRBJ2-1; TRBD2 matches 10 bases. Trimming took 0 bases from V and 1 from J; bases not matched to a gene: 12. The CDR3 is made up of 20 amino acids. The germline V gene encodes CDR1 LGHNA and CDR2 YSLEER. Here the CDR3 DNA reads TGCGCCAGCAGCCAAGATCGTTATCTAGCGGGAGACCTTTCCTACAATGAGCAGTTCTTC. Its translation is CASSQDRYLAGDLSYNEQFF.

This clone was recorded once. The J gene is TRBJ2-1, the V gene TRBV11-1, with TRBD2 matching 10 bases. Germline V gives CDR1 SGHAT, CDR2 FQDESV (reference sequence). The CDR3 consists of 16 residues. V dropped 1 base and J dropped 1; count of bases not matched to a gene: 1. This CDR3 is CASSLGAGGSYNEQFF. The CDR3 coding sequence is TGTGCCAGCAGCTTAGGAGCGGGAGGGTCCTACAATGAGCAGTTCTTC.

The genes are TRBV28 and TRBJ1-4; D not resolved. The V end was cut by 8 bases, the J end by 7 bases, with 17 bases between. The CDR3 sequence is 14 residues long. CDR1 and CDR2 (germline): MDHEN, SYDVKM. The CDR3, as DNA: TGTGCCAGCTCACCGGGAACCCCGGGTGAAAAACTGTTTTTT. It yields the protein CASSPGTPGEKLFF.

The chain links TRBV28 to TRBJ1-4; D is ambiguous. Germline V lookup: CDR1 MDHEN, CDR2 SYDVKM. The CDR3 consists of 15 residues. V dropped 2 bases and J dropped 3 bases, with 10 bases sitting between them. The CDR3 sequence: CASSLLRRANEKLFF. In DNA, the CDR3 is TGTGCCAGCAGTTTACTTCGCCGGGCTAATGAAAAACTGTTTTTT.

Notes on this clone: A read error may produce the germline difference seen at one junction end. V and J are TRBV2 and TRBJ2-7; D is unresolved. The CDR3 runs 14 residues. Germline V gene lookup returns CDR1 SNHLY and CDR2 FYNNEI. CDR3 amino acids: CASSEGNPLYEQYF. The CDR3 DNA sequence: TGTGCCAGCAGCGAAGGAAACCCCTTGTACGAGCAGTACTTC. Drawing the rest from reference TRBV2 and TRBJ2-7, the complete variable domain is EPEVTQTPSHQVTQMGQEVILRCVPISNHLYFYWYRQILGQKVEFLVSFYNNEISEKSEIFDDQFSVERPDGSNFTLKIRSTKLEDSAMYFCASSEGNPLYEQYFGPGTRLTVT.

The chain employs TRBV9 and TRBJ2-1; either TRBD1 or TRBD2 may supply D (5 bases each). The CDR3 spans 13 residues. V was cut by 0 bases and J by 10 bases, with 11 bases left in between. Germline V gene data show CDR1 as SGDLS and CDR2 as YYNGEE. CDR3 DNA: TGTGCCAGCAGCGTAGGAGGATGGGGGGAGCAGTTCTTC. Encoded protein: CASSVGGWGEQFF.

J is TRBJ2-5 and V is TRBV7-8; perhaps TRBD1 as D (7 bases). The CDR3 has 16 residues. Trimming left V 4 bases short and J 4 bases short, with 19 bases between. Germline V lookup: CDR1 SGHVS, CDR2 FQNEAQ. The CDR3 nucleotides are TGTGCCAGCAGCTCCCCGTCCGGGACAGCGGGAGAGACCCAGTACTTC. Translating it yields CASSSPSGTAGETQYF.

The chain couples TRBV5-1 to TRBJ2-7; D not resolved. The CDR3 consists of 13 residues. The V and J ends lost 0 bases and 7 bases respectively, with 11 bases between them. Germline loops: CDR1 SGHRS, CDR2 YFSETQ. The CDR3, as DNA: TGCGCCAGCAGCTTGGACCCGGTTGGAGAGCAGTACTTC. It is translated as CASSLDPVGEQYF.

The J gene is TRBJ2-5, the V gene TRBV28; the match to TRBD2 covers 10 bases. Germline lookup yields CDR1 MDHEN and CDR2 SYDVKM. J was trimmed by 5 bases and V by 4 bases; bases with no gene match: 10. This CDR3 is 16 amino acids long. CDR3 DNA: TGTGCCAGCAGTTCGGTGCAGCGGGAGGGATGGGAGACCCAGTACTTC. Translated, it gives CASSSVQREGWETQYF.

J is TRBJ1-1 and V is TRBV7-3; TRBD1 aligns across 8 bases. This CDR3 has 15 amino acids. J lost 3 bases, V lost 4 bases, and 7 bases had no gene match. The germline V gene has CDR1 SGHTA and CDR2 FQGTGA. Here the CDR3 DNA reads TGTGCCAGCAGCTCCCACAGGGGGTCGTACACTGAAGCTTTCTTT. Protein: CASSSHRGSYTEAFF. Supplemented by reference TRBV7-3 and TRBJ1-1, the full variable domain reads GAGVSQTPSNKVTEKGKYVELRCDPISGHTALYWYRQSLGQGPEFLIYFQGTGAADDSGLPNDRFFAVRPEGSVSTLKIQRTERGDSAVYLCASSSHRGSYTEAFFGQGTRLTVV.

This rearrangement joins TRBV14 to TRBJ2-5; D might be TRBD1 (7 bases). Germline values: CDR1 SGHDN, CDR2 FVKESK. The V end was cut by 4 bases, the J end by 1 base, with 16 bases between. CDR3 length equals 16 residues. The CDR3 bases are TGTGCCAGCAGCCGGCGGGGACAGCTACTCCAAGAGACCCAGTACTTC. Its protein product is CASSRRGQLLQETQYF.

The genes are TRBV9 and TRBJ2-1; TRBD2 matches 8 bases. J was trimmed by 4 bases and V by 1 base; bases with no gene match: 7. Germline CDR1 is SGDLS and CDR2 is YYNGEE. The CDR3 runs to 16 residues. The CDR3 DNA follows: TGTGCCAGCAGCGTAACGGGCGCGGGAGGATACAATGAGCAGTTCTTC. It specifies CASSVTGAGGYNEQFF.

This clone occurred a few times. This sequence joins TRBV18 and TRBJ1-1; 9 bases agree with TRBD1. Losses at the gene ends were 6 bases for V and 7 bases for J; bases not matched to a gene: 9. This CDR3 region has 14 residues. Per germline, CDR1 KGHSH and CDR2 LQKENI. CDR3 region: CASSSRTGEGEAFF. The CDR3 nucleotides are TGTGCCAGCTCGTCCCGGACAGGGGAGGGTGAAGCTTTCTTT.

The V call is TRBV5-1, the J call TRBJ2-7, with TRBD1 matching over 9 bases. Germline V gives CDR1 SGHRS, CDR2 YFSETQ. CDR3 length: 16 residues. J gave up 7 bases and V 5 bases, and 16 bases lay outside the gene matches. The CDR3 here is CASRGTTGGDTREQYF. DNA of the CDR3: TGCGCCAGCAGGGGAACTACAGGGGGCGATACTCGGGAGCAGTACTTC.

The rearrangement joins TRBV7-9 to TRBJ2-5, with TRBD2 matching over 7 bases. V lost 4 bases to trimming and J lost 0 bases; unmatched junction nucleotides: 11. The CDR3 length is 17 residues. From germline, CDR1 is SEHNR and CDR2 FQNEAQ (reference sequence). CDR3 sequence reads: CASSSRRLAAYQETQYF. In nucleotides, the CDR3 is TGTGCCAGCAGCTCAAGGAGACTAGCTGCGTACCAAGAGACCCAGTACTTC.

The J gene is TRBJ1-2, the V gene TRBV5-4; D is unclear. V lost 2 bases, J lost 4 bases, and 12 bases lay in between. CDR1 is SGHNT, CDR2 YYREEE, per germline (reference sequence). This CDR3 region has 14 residues. The CDR3 DNA sequence: TGTGCCAGCAGCTTCGGTATGCTTGGCTATGGCTACACCTTC. Its protein product is CASSFGMLGYGYTF.

The rearrangement uses TRBV5-6 and TRBJ1-2; the match to TRBD1 covers 7 bases. Unmatched junction bases numbered 8, after V lost 5 bases and J lost 4 bases. Germline CDR1 reads SGHDT; CDR2 reads YYEEEE. The CDR3 has 14 amino acids. The CDR3 loop is CASRGQGESYGYTF. As DNA, the CDR3 is TGTGCCAGCAGGGGGCAGGGGGAGAGCTATGGCTACACCTTC.

This clone showed up just a few times. Because it lacks the conserved phenylalanine or tryptophan at the end, this CDR3 is likely a read error. No DNA is shown, since the ends of the CDR3 on it are uncertain; the CDR3 is the one TCRdb lists. V usage is TRBV1 and J usage is TRBJ1-3. TRBV1 is a pseudogene. The length of the CDR3 is 10 amino acids, counting both ends. CDR3 residues: CTSSQYENAR.

The chain employs TRBV28 and TRBJ1-2; 8 bases line up with TRBD1. The CDR3 runs 15 residues. In germline, CDR1 is MDHEN, CDR2 SYDVKM. Trimming cost V 7 bases and J 6 bases; bases outside gene matches: 13. The CDR3 protein is CASTRRQGAQNGYTF. The CDR3 nucleotides are TGTGCCAGCACCCGGCGGCAGGGGGCACAAAATGGCTACACCTTC.

As for this clone: The identical CDR3 is also encoded by other nucleotide sequences in the sample. The genes are TRBV6-5 and TRBJ2-2; D uncertain. Trimming took off 0 bases at V and 5 bases at J, with 7 bases between the two ends. The germline V gene encodes CDR1 MNHEY and CDR2 SVGAGI. CDR3 length: 14 residues. DNA of the CDR3: TGTGCCAGCAGTTACTCGCGGCGGACCGGGGAGCTGTTTTTT. This encodes CASSYSRRTGELFF.